Below, 32 T cell receptor beta chains from the same sample are listed, as sequenced in a study of human T cells and chemical hapten exposure. Regarding time point: patch test 1, 2 weeks after DPC sensitization. Stated treatment: therapeutic diphenylcyclopropenone sensitization with weekly scalp DPC. Total RNA was isolated from unfractionated whole blood. TCRdb reprocessed the RACE reads via MiXCR and lists one record per CDR3 protein. The sample has roughly 50,000 distinct CDR3 sequences; 11% are singletons. The source was whole blood, collected in connection with sensitization to the hapten diphenylcyclopropenone (DPC). These receptors were obtained from a woman aged 40 to 50 with alopecia areata. Some clones in this sample may be carry-over from other donors' samples.

The table lists this clonotype with a few counts. J is TRBJ2-3 and V is TRBV9, with a tentative D call TRBD2 (5 bases). CDR1 is SGDLS, CDR2 YYNGEE, per germline. Trimming stripped 2 bases from V and 11 bases from J, with 18 bases between. The CDR3 is 14 residues long. The CDR3 here is CASSVGPLREGQYF. The CDR3 DNA sequence: TGTGCCAGCAGCGTTGGGCCACTGAGGGAAGGGCAGTATTTT.

The table lists this clonotype with many counts. The J gene is TRBJ2-1, the V gene TRBV7-3, with TRBD2 matching 10 bases. Germline lookup yields CDR1 SGHTA and CDR2 FQGTGA. The CDR3 consists of 15 residues. The J segment lost 9 bases and the V segment lost 1 base, leaving 6 bases of the junction unmatched. Here the CDR3 DNA reads TGTGCCAGCAGCTTAAGGGCTAGCGGGAGATTTGAGCAGTTCTTC. Amino acids: CASSLRASGRFEQFF.

The chain couples TRBV14 to TRBJ2-6; D is uncertain. The germline CDR1 and CDR2 sequences are SGHDN and FVKESK. With 4 bases removed from V and 1 base from J, the gap between germline ends came to 8 bases. The CDR3 consists of 15 residues. The CDR3, as DNA: TGTGCCAGCAGCCTCATCCTATCTGGGGCCAACGTCCTGACTTTC. Translated: CASSLILSGANVLTF.

There are many counts of this clonotype. V is TRBV27 and J is TRBJ1-5; D ambiguous. This CDR3 is built from 15 residues. The ends were cut back, 1 base at V and 1 base at J, with 8 bases in the middle. Germline V gives CDR1 MNHEY, CDR2 SMNVEV (reference sequence). The DNA for the CDR3 is TGTGCCAGCAGTTTATATGCTACAAGCAATCAGCCCCAGCATTTT. This translates into CASSLYATSNQPQHF.

The table lists this clonotype with many counts. The rearrangement uses TRBV5-1 and TRBJ2-7; 8 nucleotides align to TRBD1. Germline V gives CDR1 SGHRS, CDR2 YFSETQ. The CDR3 totals 15 residues. Germline trimming cut 4 bases from V and 9 bases from J; bases unmatched to any gene: 15. The CDR3 nucleotides are TGCGCCAGCAGCCTGCGGACAGGGACACCTACGACGCAGTACTTC. As protein: CASSLRTGTPTTQYF.

This chain links TRBV18 with TRBJ1-1; TRBD1 matches 10 bases. With V trimmed by 3 bases and J by 4 bases, 8 bases remained unmatched. CDR1 is KGHSH and CDR2 is LQKENI in the germline V gene. The CDR3 covers 16 residues. The CDR3 bases are TGTGCCAGCTCACCTCGTGACAGGACAGGGGGCACTGAAGCTTTCTTT. Its translation is CASSPRDRTGGTEAFF.

This clonotype was recorded a few times. The V gene is TRBV21-1, the J gene TRBJ2-1; the table's D call, TRBD2, was not checked against the DNA. TRBV21-1 is a pseudogene segment. The CDR3 is 20 amino acids. The CDR3 protein is CASSFLGLAGGNSSYNEQFF. The CDR3 nucleotides read TGTGCCAGCAGCTTCCTAGGACTAGCGGGAGGGAATAGCTCCTACAATGAGCAGTTCTTC.

Here the CDR3 DNA reads TGTGCCAGCACCCAGGGGACCTCCGGGGCGACCCAGTACTTC. This sequence encodes CASTQGTSGATQYF. V is TRBV3-1 and J is TRBJ2-5; possible D gene TRBD1, 6 bases. This CDR3 has 14 residues. V lost 7 bases to trimming and J lost 7 bases, with 19 bases between them. Germline V gene data show CDR1 as LGHDT and CDR2 as YNNKEL (reference sequence).

This clonotype appeared many times. This sequence joins TRBV28 and TRBJ2-1; D remains ambiguous. The V end was cut by 5 bases, the J end by 10 bases, with 9 bases between. CDR1 and CDR2 (germline): MDHEN, SYDVKM. The CDR3 runs to 11 residues. CDR3 in amino acids: CASSPHQEQFF. CDR3 coding DNA: TGTGCCAGCAGTCCGCACCAGGAGCAGTTCTTC.

Only a few counts were recorded for this clonotype. This rearrangement joins TRBV29-1 to TRBJ2-7; 8 bases fit TRBD1. Germline lookup yields CDR1 SQVTM and CDR2 ANQGSEA. Unmatched junction bases numbered 6, after V lost 7 bases and J lost 4 bases. This CDR3 comprises 12 residues. CDR3: CSGGQALYEQYF. The DNA of the CDR3 is TGCAGCGGGGGACAGGCCCTTTACGAGCAGTACTTC.

This clonotype was recorded a few times. The genes are TRBV24-1 and TRBJ1-4, with D possibly TRBD1 on 6 matching bases. The CDR3 sequence is 14 residues long. Germline CDR1 reads KGHDR; CDR2 reads SFDVKD. V dropped 7 bases and J dropped 5 bases, with 13 bases sitting between them. CDR3 in DNA: TGTGCCACCAGATCCTCCGACAGGAATGAAAAACTGTTTTTT. It translates to CATRSSDRNEKLFF.

This clonotype has a count of ten or more. The chain couples TRBV12-3 or TRBV12-4 to TRBJ2-7, with a weak D call TRBD1 (5 bases). CDR3 length: 15 amino acids. Trimming took off 3 bases at V and 7 bases at J, with 19 bases between the two ends. The CDR3 DNA reads TGTGCCAGCAGTTTGGGTCATGGGGCGCAGGGAGAGCAGTACTTC. Its protein product is CASSLGHGAQGEQYF.

This clonotype was counted at least ten times. CDR3 loop: CASSFQGNYGYTF. CDR3 coding DNA: TGTGCCAGCAGTTTCCAGGGGAACTATGGCTACACCTTC. This chain connects TRBV6-2 or TRBV6-3 to TRBJ1-2; tentatively, D is TRBD1 (6 bases). The V gene lost 4 bases and the J gene lost 2 bases, with 8 bases spanning the gap. This CDR3 contains 13 residues. Germline V gene sequence: CDR1 MNHEY, CDR2 SVGEGT.

The rearrangement links TRBV18 to TRBJ1-5; D gene uncertain. The germline V gene has CDR1 KGHSH and CDR2 LQKENI. This CDR3 has 14 amino acids. Trimming stripped 2 bases from V and 5 bases from J, with 10 bases between. CDR3: CASSPGIADQPQHF. Here the CDR3 DNA reads TGTGCCAGCTCACCAGGGATTGCGGATCAGCCCCAGCATTTT.

A few counts support this clonotype. The chain carries TRBV20-1 and TRBJ2-7; 11 nucleotides line up with TRBD1. CDR3 length: 13 residues. The junction had 5 bases not matched to a gene; V was cut back by 5 bases and J by 5 bases. Per germline, CDR1 DFQATT and CDR2 SNEGSKA (reference sequence). In DNA, the CDR3 is TGCAGTGCTTCCGGGACAGGGGGGGACGAGCAGTACTTC. Its protein is CSASGTGGDEQYF.

This clonotype was recorded at least ten times. This chain uses TRBV10-1 with TRBJ2-3, with a tentative D call TRBD2 (6 bases). Trimming removed 4 bases from V and 0 bases from J, with 8 bases in between. Germline CDR1 WNHNN, CDR2 SYGVQD (reference sequence). CDR3 length: 14 amino acids. The CDR3 spells CASSGTTSTDTQYF. CDR3 coding DNA: TGCGCCAGCAGTGGGACTACTAGCACAGATACGCAGTATTTT.

This clonotype came up many times. The chain is built from TRBV18 and TRBJ1-1, with TRBD1 matching 10 bases. The CDR3 sequence is 19 residues long. Losses at the gene ends were 4 bases for V and 3 bases for J; bases not matched to a gene: 17. Germline V CDR1 and CDR2: KGHSH, LQKENI. CDR3: CASSRAPGQGRAKDTEAFF. In DNA, the CDR3 is TGTGCCAGCTCACGAGCACCGGGACAGGGGAGGGCTAAGGACACTGAAGCTTTCTTT.

The table lists this clonotype with many counts. This chain's CDR3 is CASSYASSNYGYTF. The CDR3 DNA reads as TGTGCCAGCAGTTACGCCAGTTCTAACTATGGCTACACCTTC. The gene calls are TRBV6-5 and TRBJ1-2; D not resolved. Germline CDR1 reads MNHEY; CDR2 reads SVGAGI. V lost 2 bases and J lost 0, with 7 bases in between. The CDR3 length is 14 residues.

This clonotype was seen a handful of times. The V and J genes are TRBV18 and TRBJ1-4; no reliable D call. Germline CDR1 reads KGHSH; CDR2 reads LQKENI. The CDR3 consists of 13 residues. Trimming took off 3 bases at V and 10 bases at J, with 12 bases between the two ends. CDR3 coding DNA: TGTGCCAGCTCACCCTCGAGGGAGGGAAAACTGTTTTTT. Its protein product is CASSPSREGKLFF.

The chain carries TRBV10-1 and TRBJ2-1; 10 bases fit TRBD2. This CDR3 has 19 residues. Per germline, CDR1 WNHNN and CDR2 SYGVQD (reference sequence). Trimming at V came to 8 bases and at J to 4 bases, leaving 20 bases not matched to a gene. The CDR3 DNA sequence: TGCGCCAGCCCCGGGCAGCGGGAGGGCACACACGTACTTTACAATGAGCAGTTCTTC. It translates to CASPGQREGTHVLYNEQFF.

This sequence joins TRBV4-1 and TRBJ2-5; D ambiguous. Trimming removed 1 base from V and 1 base from J, with 10 bases in between. The CDR3 is made up of 15 amino acids. Germline CDR1 is MGHRA and CDR2 is YSYEKL. CDR3 residues: CASSQVHQAQETQYF. CDR3 coding DNA: TGCGCCAGCAGCCAAGTACACCAAGCCCAAGAGACCCAGTACTTC.

The table lists this clonotype with many counts. The chain links TRBV28 to TRBJ1-2; D possibly corresponds to TRBD1 (6 bases). This CDR3 spans 14 amino acids. CDR1 and CDR2 from the germline V gene are MDHEN and SYDVKM. The V gene lost 7 bases and the J gene lost 7 bases, with 19 bases spanning the gap. CDR3 coding DNA: TGTGCCAGCACCTTTTTGGGGGCCTACCGTGGCTACACCTTC. It codes for CASTFLGAYRGYTF.

This clonotype was counted only a few times. V and J are TRBV3-1 and TRBJ1-6; no clear D. The CDR3 contains 13 residues. Germline V gene lookup returns CDR1 LGHDT and CDR2 YNNKEL (reference sequence). The V and J ends lost 2 bases and 12 bases respectively, with 11 bases between them. CDR3 coding DNA: TGTGCCAGCAGCCAAAAGGACGTCCTACCCCTCCACTTT. This gives the protein CASSQKDVLPLHF.

Comment on this clonotype: A much larger clonotype is one base distant, so this may be a read error. The V and J genes are TRBV6-1 and TRBJ2-6; 7 bases are shared with TRBD1. Germline lookup yields CDR1 MNHNS and CDR2 SASEGT. The CDR3 totals 17 residues. This chain's CDR3 is CASSLDLGGSGTNVLTF. For the CDR3, the DNA is TGTGCCAGCAGCCTTGATCTAGGGGGCTCTGGGACCAACGTCCTGACTTTC.

The CDR3 loop reads CASSPGLAGADNTGELFF. CDR3 DNA: TGTGCCAGCTCACCCGGACTAGCGGGGGCCGACAACACCGGGGAGCTGTTTTTT. This chain uses TRBV18 with TRBJ2-2, with 13 positions matching TRBD2. Germline CDR1 is KGHSH and CDR2 is LQKENI. The J segment lost 2 bases and the V segment lost 3 bases, leaving 6 bases of the junction unmatched. The CDR3 has 18 residues.

This chain uses TRBV7-9 with TRBJ2-7; TRBD1 might be the D (6 bases). The V gene lost 6 bases and the J gene lost 3 bases, with 15 bases spanning the gap. Germline lookup yields CDR1 SEHNR and CDR2 FQNEAQ (reference sequence). This CDR3 region has 14 residues. CDR3 sequence: CASSKVGQIYEQYF. The CDR3 DNA follows: TGTGCCAGCAGTAAAGTTGGACAGATCTACGAGCAGTACTTC.

Many counts were recorded for this clonotype. J is TRBJ2-2 and V is TRBV19, with 9 bases fitting TRBD2. The CDR3 spans 14 residues. Per germline, CDR1 LNHDA and CDR2 SQIVND (reference sequence). Germline trimming cut 6 bases from V and 7 bases from J; bases unmatched to any gene: 6. CDR3 region: CASSGSGSLGELFF. CDR3 DNA: TGTGCCAGTAGCGGTAGCGGGAGCCTCGGGGAGCTGTTTTTT. The complete variable domain, with remaining parts taken from reference TRBV19 and TRBJ2-2, reads DGGITQSPKYLFRKEGQNVTLSCEQNLNHDAMYWYRQDPGQGLRLIYYSQIVNDFQKGDIAEGYSVSREKKESFPLTVTSAQKNPTAFYLCASSGSGSLGELFFGEGSRLTVL.

This clonotype was found a few times. This sequence joins TRBV6-2 or TRBV6-3 and TRBJ2-5; no clear D gene. The CDR3 runs to 13 residues. Germline V gene data show CDR1 as MNHEY and CDR2 as SVGEGT. Trimming took off 1 base at V and 2 bases at J, with 5 bases between the two ends. Here the CDR3 DNA reads TGTGCCAGCAGTTACTGGGCACAAGAGACCCAGTACTTC. It specifies CASSYWAQETQYF.

This clonotype was recorded at least ten times. The DNA for the CDR3 is TGTGCCAGCAGTTACCATACAGGGGGCGGAGGGTCCTACAATGAGCAGTTCTTC. This gives the protein CASSYHTGGGGSYNEQFF. The gene calls are TRBV6-2 or TRBV6-3 and TRBJ2-1; 9 bases agree with TRBD1. After removal of 2 bases from V and 1 base from J, the junction contained 9 bases not matched to a gene. Germline V gene lookup returns CDR1 MNHEY and CDR2 SVGEGT. The CDR3 runs to 18 residues.

This clonotype was observed a handful of times. This rearrangement joins TRBV28 to TRBJ2-7; D unclear. Trimming removed 2 bases from V and 5 bases from J, with 10 bases in between. This CDR3 has 13 amino acids. Germline loops: CDR1 MDHEN, CDR2 SYDVKM. The CDR3 protein is CASSLQGFNEQYF. The CDR3, as DNA: TGTGCCAGCAGTTTACAAGGTTTTAACGAGCAGTACTTC. Full variable domain (rest looked up from reference TRBV28 and TRBJ2-7): DVKVTQSSRYLVKRTGEKVFLECVQDMDHENMFWYRQDPGLGLRLIYFSYDVKMKEKGDIPEGYSVSREKKERFSLILESASTNQTSMYLCASSLQGFNEQYFGPGTRLTVT.

V is TRBV7-9 and J is TRBJ1-1; no clear D. V was trimmed by 4 bases and J by 0 bases, leaving 12 bases between them. The CDR3 is 15 residues long. Per germline, CDR1 SEHNR and CDR2 FQNEAQ (reference sequence). In DNA, the CDR3 is TGTGCCAGCAGCTGGGGTTCGGTAGTGAACACTGAAGCTTTCTTT. Translation gives CASSWGSVVNTEAFF.

This clonotype turned up a few times. The chain links TRBV29-1 to TRBJ2-1; D might be TRBD1 or TRBD2, each matching 5 bases. The CDR3 loop spans 12 amino acids. V dropped 7 bases and J dropped 6 bases, with 13 bases sitting between them. The germline V gene encodes CDR1 SQVTM and CDR2 ANQGSEA. CDR3 DNA: TGCAGCGCCCCCGGGGCCCCCAATGAGCAGTTCTTC. Its translation is CSAPGAPNEQFF.